The 28 T cell receptor beta chains presented below share a single source sample, sequenced in a study of monozygotic twins with inflammatory bowel disease. TCRdb reanalyzed the 5' RACE reads, giving one entry per CDR3 protein sequence and no DNA. The specimen's table records approximately 400,000 distinct CDR3 sequences. Sequenced sample: blood. Receptors originate from a human donor with ulcerative colitis or Crohn's disease, or a healthy co-twin of an affected twin (not recorded which).

This chain links TRBV5-1 with TRBJ1-5. Per the germline V gene, CDR1 is SGHRS and CDR2 is YFSETQ. CDR3 size: 15 residues. CDR3 protein: CASSLDGRSNQPQHF.

This chain uses TRBV20-1 with TRBJ2-3. Germline CDR1 and CDR2: DFQATT and SNEGSKA (reference sequence). CDR3 length: 13 amino acids. CDR3 loop: CSALRMNTDTQYF.

This CDR3 is CATSRDRRSGGAGGNEQFF. This chain uses TRBV15 with TRBJ2-1; the D call of TRBD2 rests on TCRdb alone, since no DNA is present to check it. The CDR3 consists of 19 residues. The germline CDR1 and CDR2 sequences are LNHNV and YYDKDF (reference sequence).

The genes are TRBV29-1 and TRBJ2-7; the TCRdb D gene call, TRBD1, has no DNA to confirm it. Germline V CDR1 and CDR2: SQVTM, ANQGSEA. CDR3 size: 12 residues. CDR3 sequence: CSAEGRSYEQYF.

This chain links TRBV28 with TRBJ2-3. CDR3 size: 14 residues. Per germline, CDR1 MDHEN and CDR2 SYDVKM. CDR3 in amino acids: CASRGDHGTDTQYF.

The genes are TRBV5-1 and TRBJ1-1. Germline-derived CDR1 and CDR2 are SGHRS and YFSETQ. This CDR3 is built from 14 residues. The CDR3 sequence: CASSRVSVNTEAFF.

The chain has TRBV3-1 and TRBJ1-1. The CDR3 sequence is 14 residues long. CDR1 and CDR2 (germline): LGHDT, YNNKEL (reference sequence). This CDR3 is CASTIVGGGTEAFF.

J is TRBJ2-2 and V is TRBV5-1. The germline V gene has CDR1 SGHRS and CDR2 YFSETQ. This CDR3 contains 14 residues. CDR3 region: CASSFASNTGELFF.

J is TRBJ1-4 and V is TRBV16; checking the TCRdb D call of TRBD1 is not possible without DNA. The CDR3 sequence is 14 residues long. Germline V gene sequence: CDR1 KGHSY, CDR2 FQNENV. The CDR3 loop is CASSPKGAREKLFF.

The chain joins TRBV7-9 to TRBJ2-1; there is no DNA to check the TCRdb D call of TRBD1. Germline values: CDR1 SEHNR, CDR2 FQNEAQ (reference sequence). The CDR3 spans 15 residues. The CDR3 here is CASRQRTGSGNEQFF.

The J gene is TRBJ2-1, the V gene TRBV12-3 or TRBV12-4; TCRdb calls TRBD1, which cannot be checked without DNA. CDR3 length: 16 residues. CDR3 sequence reads: CASSLDFRGGENEQFF.

The chain combines TRBV19 with TRBJ1-1. The germline V gene encodes CDR1 LNHDA and CDR2 SQIVND (reference sequence). The CDR3 sequence is 11 residues long. The CDR3 is CASSIDWVAFF.

The V and J genes are TRBV15 and TRBJ2-1. The CDR3 runs to 13 residues. Germline V gene sequence: CDR1 LNHNV, CDR2 YYDKDF (reference sequence). The CDR3 reads CATSRDVGRGQFF.

The rearrangement joins TRBV5-1 to TRBJ2-2; TCRdb's D call of TRBD1 is untestable without DNA. The CDR3 contains 15 residues. Germline V lookup: CDR1 SGHRS, CDR2 YFSETQ. CDR3 region: CASSPNSGVTGELFF.

The chain is built from TRBV25-1 and TRBJ2-5; absent DNA, TCRdb's TRBD1 call cannot be checked. This CDR3 spans 15 amino acids. Looked up from germline, CDR1 is MGHDK and CDR2 is SYGVNS. CDR3 sequence: CASSETRTGPETQYF.

The rearrangement joins TRBV12-3 or TRBV12-4 to TRBJ2-1; TCRdb reports TRBD1, a call that lacks DNA to check it against. This CDR3 has 15 residues. CDR3 region: CASSPVGQTYNEQFF.

CDR3 sequence: CAWSAYRTSGRTYNEQFF. V gene TRBV30 combines with J gene TRBJ2-1; TCRdb outputs TRBD2, but without DNA this stays unchecked. Looked up from germline, CDR1 is GTSNPN and CDR2 is SVGIG (reference sequence). CDR3 length: 18 residues.

The chain couples TRBV7-9 to TRBJ2-7; with no DNA, the TCRdb D assignment of TRBD1 cannot be verified. Per the germline V gene, CDR1 is SEHNR and CDR2 is FQNEAQ (reference sequence). The CDR3 runs 15 residues. CDR3 protein: CASSPSDRGPYEQYF.

V gene TRBV6-1 combines with J gene TRBJ2-3. The germline V gene has CDR1 MNHNS and CDR2 SASEGT. The CDR3 has 15 residues. The CDR3: CASSREPSSTDTQYF.

The chain combines TRBV7-2 with TRBJ2-5; TCRdb selects TRBD2, and the lack of DNA leaves this call unchecked. Germline-derived CDR1 and CDR2 are SGHTA and FQGNSA. The length of the CDR3 is 16 residues. This chain's CDR3 is CASSGLAGAPGETQYF.

The CDR3 loop is CASSQEWGTTQYEQYF. The chain uses TRBV4-3 and TRBJ2-7; with no DNA, the TCRdb D assignment of TRBD2 cannot be verified. The CDR3 covers 16 residues. The germline V gene encodes CDR1 LGHNA and CDR2 YSLEER.

The rearrangement uses TRBV10-3 and TRBJ1-6; TCRdb reports TRBD1, a call that lacks DNA to check it against. CDR3 length: 13 residues. Germline V gene lookup returns CDR1 ENHRY and CDR2 SYGVKD. The chain's CDR3 is CASRDRNNSPLHF.

V usage is TRBV6-2 or TRBV6-3 and J usage is TRBJ2-5; TCRdb selects TRBD2, and the lack of DNA leaves this call unchecked. The length of the CDR3 is 15 residues. Germline CDR1 reads MNHEY; CDR2 reads SVGEGT. The CDR3 spells CASNGLAGVRGTQYF.

J is TRBJ2-3 and V is TRBV28. The CDR3 is 12 amino acids. Germline V gene sequence: CDR1 MDHEN, CDR2 SYDVKM. The CDR3 loop is CASNPLTDTQYF.

The gene calls are TRBV5-1 and TRBJ2-7. This CDR3 contains 14 residues. The germline V gene has CDR1 SGHRS and CDR2 YFSETQ. The CDR3 region is CASSTDPPSYEQYF.

The chain carries TRBV25-1 and TRBJ2-1; lacking DNA, the TRBD2 call made by TCRdb goes unchecked. This CDR3 comprises 16 residues. Germline-derived CDR1 and CDR2 are MGHDK and SYGVNS. CDR3 residues: CASSEGSGGGYNEQFF.

The J gene is TRBJ2-7, the V gene TRBV5-1; TCRdb's D call, TRBD1, is unchecked because there is no DNA. The germline gives CDR1 SGHRS, CDR2 YFSETQ. CDR3 size: 18 residues. This CDR3 reads CASSLVAGGAGQAYEQYF.

The chain is built from TRBV5-1 and TRBJ2-3; with no DNA, the TCRdb D assignment of TRBD2 cannot be verified. This CDR3 contains 18 residues. Germline V lookup: CDR1 SGHRS, CDR2 YFSETQ. The CDR3 is CASSLGAWERRYTDTQYF.